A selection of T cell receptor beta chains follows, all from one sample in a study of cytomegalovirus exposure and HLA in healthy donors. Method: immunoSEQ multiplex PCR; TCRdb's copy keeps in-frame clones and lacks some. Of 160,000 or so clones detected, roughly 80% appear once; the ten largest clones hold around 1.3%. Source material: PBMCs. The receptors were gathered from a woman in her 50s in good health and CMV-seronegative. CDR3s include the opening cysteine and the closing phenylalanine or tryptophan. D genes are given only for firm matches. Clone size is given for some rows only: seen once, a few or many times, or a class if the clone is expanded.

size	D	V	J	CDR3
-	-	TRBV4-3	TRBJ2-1	CASSQNSALSGYNEQFF
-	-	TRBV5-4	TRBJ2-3	CASSLAGGITDTQYF
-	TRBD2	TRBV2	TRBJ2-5	CASSPLAGGPQETQYF
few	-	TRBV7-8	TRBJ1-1	CASSPRHGQGTEAFF
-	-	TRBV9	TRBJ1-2	CASTYPGGGGYTF
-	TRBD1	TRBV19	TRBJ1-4	CASTPTGINEKLFF
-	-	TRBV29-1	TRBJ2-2	CSALRAGTGELFF
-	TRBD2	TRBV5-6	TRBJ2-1	CASSLVLAGGRRDNEQFF
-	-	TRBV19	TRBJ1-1	CASIMRGNTEAFF
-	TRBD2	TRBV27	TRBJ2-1	CASSRTSGGYRQFF
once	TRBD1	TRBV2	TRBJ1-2	CASTITGTGDGYTF
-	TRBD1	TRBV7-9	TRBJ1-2	CASSLVYGQGHGYTF
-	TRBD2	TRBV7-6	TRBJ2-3	CASSEKTTRGGPSTDTQYF
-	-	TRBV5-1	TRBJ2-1	CASSFGGWRRFF
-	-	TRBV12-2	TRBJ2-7	CASRLAGQSDVHEQYF
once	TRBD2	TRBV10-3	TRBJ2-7	CAITQGLAGGSYEQYF
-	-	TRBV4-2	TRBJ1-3	CASSQVLAGDSGNTIYF
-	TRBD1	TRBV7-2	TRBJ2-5	CASFDRAQETQYF
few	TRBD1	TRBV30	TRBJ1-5	CAWRGQANQPQHF
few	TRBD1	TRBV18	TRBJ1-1	CASSPDRMNTEAFF
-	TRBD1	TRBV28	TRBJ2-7	CASSPWTGGEEQYF
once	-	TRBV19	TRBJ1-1	CASTPDGLATEAFF
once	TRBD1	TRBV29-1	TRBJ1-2	CSVEDRQGIGYGYTF
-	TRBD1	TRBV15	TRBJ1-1	CATSRDPGTGVTEAFF
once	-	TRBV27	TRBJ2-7	CASSPRGSPRSWYF
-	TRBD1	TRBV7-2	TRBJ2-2	CASSAGGRGELFF
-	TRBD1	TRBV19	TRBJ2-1	CASSIPAGQEFF
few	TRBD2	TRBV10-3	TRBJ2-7	CASRTSSSYEQYF
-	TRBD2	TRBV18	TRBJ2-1	CASSPPGTSGPYNEQFF
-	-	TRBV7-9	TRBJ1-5	CASSLEAGSNQPQHF
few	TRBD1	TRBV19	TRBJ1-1	CASSIAGGIVNTEAFF
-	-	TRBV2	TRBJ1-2	CASSEDPWGDYYGYTF
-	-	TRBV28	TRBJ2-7	CASTTGGGYEQYF
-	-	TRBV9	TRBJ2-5	CASSPLTSGETQYF